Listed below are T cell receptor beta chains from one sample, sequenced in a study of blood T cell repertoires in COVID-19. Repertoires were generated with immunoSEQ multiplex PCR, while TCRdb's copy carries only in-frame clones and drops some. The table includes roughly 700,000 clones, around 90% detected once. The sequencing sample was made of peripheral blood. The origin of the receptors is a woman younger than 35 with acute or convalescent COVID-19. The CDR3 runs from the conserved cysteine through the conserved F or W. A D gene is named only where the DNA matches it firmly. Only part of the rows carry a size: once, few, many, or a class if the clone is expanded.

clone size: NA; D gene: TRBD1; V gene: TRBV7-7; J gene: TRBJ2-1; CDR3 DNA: TGTGCCAGCAGCTTAGGGACAGGCTACAATGAGCAGTTCTTC; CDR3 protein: CASSLGTGYNEQFF
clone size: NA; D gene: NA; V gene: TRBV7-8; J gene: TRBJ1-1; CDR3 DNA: TGTGCCAGCAGCTTAGAGGAGACAGTCACGAACACTGAAGCTTTCTTT; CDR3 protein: CASSLEETVTNTEAFF
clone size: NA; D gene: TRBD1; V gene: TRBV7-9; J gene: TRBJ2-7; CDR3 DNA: TGTGCCAGCAGCTGGGACAGTCTCTACGAGCAGTACTTC; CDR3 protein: CASSWDSLYEQYF
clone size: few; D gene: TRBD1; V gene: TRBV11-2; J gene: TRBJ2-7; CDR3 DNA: TGTGCCAGCAGCTCAGGACAGGGGAGTTTATACGAGCAGTACTTC; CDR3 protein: CASSSGQGSLYEQYF
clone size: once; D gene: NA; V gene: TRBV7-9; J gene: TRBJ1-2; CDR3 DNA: TGTGCCAGCAGCTTAAAGGGGGTCCCCCACTATGGCTACACCTTC; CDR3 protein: CASSLKGVPHYGYTF
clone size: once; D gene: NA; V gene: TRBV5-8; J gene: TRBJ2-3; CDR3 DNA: TGTGCCAGCAGCTTGGGCGCCTCTAGCACAGATACGCAGTATTTT; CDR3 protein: CASSLGASSTDTQYF
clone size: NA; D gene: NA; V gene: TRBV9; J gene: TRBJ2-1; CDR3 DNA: TGTGCCAGCAGCGTAGCCGGGACAACCTACAATGAGCAGTTCTTC; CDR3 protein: CASSVAGTTYNEQFF
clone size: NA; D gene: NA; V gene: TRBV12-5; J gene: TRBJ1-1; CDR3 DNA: TGTGCTAGTGGTCGACCCTCCGAGGGTGAAGCTTTCTTT; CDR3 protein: CASGRPSEGEAFF
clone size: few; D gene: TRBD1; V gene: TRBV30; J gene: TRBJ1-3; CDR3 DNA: TGTGCCTGGAGACGGGACAGGGGCTCTGGAAACACCATATATTTT; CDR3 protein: CAWRRDRGSGNTIYF
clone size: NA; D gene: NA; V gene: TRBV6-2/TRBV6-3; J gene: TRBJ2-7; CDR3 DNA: TGTGCCAGCAGTCACAGTCTGGGGCAGTACTTC; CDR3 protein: CASSHSLGQYF
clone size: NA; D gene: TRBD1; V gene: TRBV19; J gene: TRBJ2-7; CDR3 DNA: TGTGCCAGTAGTAAGGGACAGAGTCACTCCTACGAGCAGTACTTC; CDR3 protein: CASSKGQSHSYEQYF
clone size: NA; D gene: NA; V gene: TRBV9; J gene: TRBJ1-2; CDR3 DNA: TGTGCCAGCAGCCCCCAGGACAGCCGGTATGGCTACACCTTC; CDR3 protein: CASSPQDSRYGYTF
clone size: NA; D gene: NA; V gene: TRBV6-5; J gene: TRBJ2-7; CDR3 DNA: TGTGCCAGCAGTTACTCGTCTGGGCTACTCACCTACGAGCAGTACTTC; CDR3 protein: CASSYSSGLLTYEQYF
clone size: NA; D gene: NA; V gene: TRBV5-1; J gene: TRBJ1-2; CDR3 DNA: TGCGCCAGCAGCGGAACCCAGGGTTTGGGCTATGGCTACACCTTC; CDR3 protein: CASSGTQGLGYGYTF
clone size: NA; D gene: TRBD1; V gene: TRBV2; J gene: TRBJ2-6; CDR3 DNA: TGTGCCAGCAGGGGACAGGGTCCCCTCTCTGGGGCCAACGTCCTGACTTTC; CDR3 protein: CASRGQGPLSGANVLTF
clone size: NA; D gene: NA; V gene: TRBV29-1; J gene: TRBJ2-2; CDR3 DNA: TGCAGCTACTCGAACTTCAACACCGGGGAGCTGTTTTTT; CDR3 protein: CSYSNFNTGELFF
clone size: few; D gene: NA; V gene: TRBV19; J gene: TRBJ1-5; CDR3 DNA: TGTGCCAGTAGCAGGTCCCGACAGCCCCAGCATTTT; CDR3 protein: CASSRSRQPQHF
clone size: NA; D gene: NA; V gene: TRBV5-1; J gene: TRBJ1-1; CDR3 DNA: TGCGCCAGCAGCTTCTCCAGGGGCCGGAGGACTGAAGCTTTCTTT; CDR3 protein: CASSFSRGRRTEAFF
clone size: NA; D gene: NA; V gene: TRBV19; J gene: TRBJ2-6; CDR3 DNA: TGTGCCAGTAGTATAGGCGGCAGCCACTCTGGGGCCAACGTCCTGACTTTC; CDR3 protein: CASSIGGSHSGANVLTF
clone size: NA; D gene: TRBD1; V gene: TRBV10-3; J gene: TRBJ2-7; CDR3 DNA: TGTGCCATCAGTGGGACAGGGGAGACCTACGAGCAGTACTTC; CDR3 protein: CAISGTGETYEQYF
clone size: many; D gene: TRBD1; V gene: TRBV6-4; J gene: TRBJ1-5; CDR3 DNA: TGTGCCAGCAGTCCCGGGACAGGGGGCAATCAGCCCCAGCATTTT; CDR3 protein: CASSPGTGGNQPQHF
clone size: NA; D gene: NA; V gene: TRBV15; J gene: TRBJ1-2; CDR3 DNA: TGTGCCACCACGTGGCAGGGCTATGGCTACACCTTC; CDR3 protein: CATTWQGYGYTF
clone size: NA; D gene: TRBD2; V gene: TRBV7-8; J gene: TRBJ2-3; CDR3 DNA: TGTGCCAGCAGCTTACCGTACCTAGCGGGGGGCAGGGATACGCAGTATTTT; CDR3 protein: CASSLPYLAGGRDTQYF
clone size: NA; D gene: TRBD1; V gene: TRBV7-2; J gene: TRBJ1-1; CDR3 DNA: TGTGCCAGCAGCTCATCAGGGGGTTACACTGAAGCTTTCTTT; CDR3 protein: CASSSSGGYTEAFF
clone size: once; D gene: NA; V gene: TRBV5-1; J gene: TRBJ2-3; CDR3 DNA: TGCGCCAGCAGCTGGGAAGCGGAGAGCACAGATACGCAGTATTTT; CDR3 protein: CASSWEAESTDTQYF
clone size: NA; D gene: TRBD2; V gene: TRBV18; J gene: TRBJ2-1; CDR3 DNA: TGTGCCAGCTCACCTACTAGCGGGGCATACAATGAGCAGTTCTTC; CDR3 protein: CASSPTSGAYNEQFF
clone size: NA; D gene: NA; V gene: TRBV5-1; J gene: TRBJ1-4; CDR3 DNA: TGCGCCAGCAGCTTGGTCGGGATAGTCGATGAAAAACTGTTTTTT; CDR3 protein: CASSLVGIVDEKLFF
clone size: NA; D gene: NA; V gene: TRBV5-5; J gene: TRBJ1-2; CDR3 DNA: TGTGCCAGCAGCTTGCAGCCCAGTGGGAGCTATGGCTACACCTTC; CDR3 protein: CASSLQPSGSYGYTF
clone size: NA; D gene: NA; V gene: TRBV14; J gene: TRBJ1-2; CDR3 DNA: TGTGCCAGCAGCCAACAAATTAACTATGGCTACACCTTC; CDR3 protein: CASSQQINYGYTF
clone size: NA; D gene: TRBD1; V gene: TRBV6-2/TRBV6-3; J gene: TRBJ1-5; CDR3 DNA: TGTGCCAGCAGTTATGGCTGGGACAGCTACAATCAGCCCCAGCATTTT; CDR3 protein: CASSYGWDSYNQPQHF
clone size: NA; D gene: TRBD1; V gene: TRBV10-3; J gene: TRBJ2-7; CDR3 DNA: TGTGCCATCAGTAGACAGGGATTGGGAGAGCAGTACTTC; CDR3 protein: CAISRQGLGEQYF
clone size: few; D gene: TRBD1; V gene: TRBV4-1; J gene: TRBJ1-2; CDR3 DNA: TGCGCCAGCAGCCAATATGCCGGGGGGCAGGGGGCGAATGGCTACACCTTC; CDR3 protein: CASSQYAGGQGANGYTF